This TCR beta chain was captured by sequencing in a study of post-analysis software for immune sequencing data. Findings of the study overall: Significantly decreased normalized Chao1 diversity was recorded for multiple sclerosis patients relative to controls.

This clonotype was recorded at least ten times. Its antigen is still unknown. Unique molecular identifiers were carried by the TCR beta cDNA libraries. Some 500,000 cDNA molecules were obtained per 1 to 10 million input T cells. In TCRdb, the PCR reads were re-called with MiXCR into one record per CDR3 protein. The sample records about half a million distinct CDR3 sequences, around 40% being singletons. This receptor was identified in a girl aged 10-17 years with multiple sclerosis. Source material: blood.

Here the CDR3 reads CASSPRTGGVYGYTF. The CDR3 DNA is TGTGCCAGCAGCCCAAGGACAGGCGGGGTCTATGGCTACACCTTC. The chain links TRBV7-2 to TRBJ1-2, with TRBD1 identical over 7 bases. The V segment lost 5 bases and the J segment 4 bases; nucleotides outside the gene matches: 10. Germline CDR1 reads SGHTA; CDR2 reads FQGNSA. The CDR3 runs 15 residues.